A selection of T cell receptor beta chains follows, all from one sample in a study of Graves' ophthalmopathy and Graves' hyperthyroidism. Each CDR3 protein gets one entry after TCRdb re-called the multiplex PCR reads with MiXCR. Of hundreds of thousands of distinct CDR3 sequences in the sample, approximately 21% were seen once. Input material: peripheral blood. Receptors originate from a woman under 30 with stable Graves' hyperthyroidism. Both conserved end residues are part of each CDR3. A D gene is named only where the DNA matches it firmly. Clone size, where shown, is once, few, many, or a class for clones that have expanded.

clone size | D gene | J gene | V gene | CDR3 DNA | CDR3 protein
many | NA | TRBJ1-6 | TRBV12-3/TRBV12-4 | TGTGCCAGCAGTGAACAGCGGAGCTCCTATAATTCACCCCTCCACTTT | CASSEQRSSYNSPLHF
many | NA | TRBJ1-1 | TRBV10-3 | TGTGCCATCAGTGACTCCGGGGGCGTGAACACTGAAGCTTTCTTT | CAISDSGGVNTEAFF
many | TRBD1 | TRBJ1-1 | TRBV10-3 | TGTGCCATCGATCGGGACAGGCTATCTCAGGGGACTGAAGCTTTCTTT | CAIDRDRLSQGTEAFF
many | NA | TRBJ1-1 | TRBV6-5 | TGTGCCAGCAGTCCCGGCAGCTACACTGAAGCTTTCTTT | CASSPGSYTEAFF
many | TRBD1 | TRBJ1-5 | TRBV19 | TGTGCCACCGGACAGGGACGGCCCACTGGCGATCAGCCCCAGCATTTT | CATGQGRPTGDQPQHF
NA | NA | TRBJ1-2 | TRBV20-1 | TGCAGTGTTATGGGCGGCTATGGTTACACCTTC | CSVMGGYGYTF
many | NA | TRBJ1-2 | TRBV6-5 | TGTGCCAGCAGTTACTCGGCCCTTCTCAACTATGGCTACACCTTC | CASSYSALLNYGYTF
once | NA | TRBJ2-7 | TRBV6-1 | TGTGCCATCCGCCGGGCCCCATCACACGAGCAGTACTTC | CAIRRAPSHEQYF
NA | NA | TRBJ1-2 | TRBV28 | TGTGCCAGCAGACTCAGGGGAGGCTATGGCTACACCTTC | CASRLRGGYGYTF
NA | TRBD1 | TRBJ2-7 | TRBV27 | TGTGCCAGCAGTGACGGGACAGCAAAGGAGCAGTACTTC | CASSDGTAKEQYF
NA | NA | TRBJ1-2 | TRBV20-1 | TGCAGTGCTAGGGGGTATGGCTACACCTTC | CSARGYGYTF
many | NA | TRBJ2-7 | TRBV10-3 | TGTGCCAGCAAGGGCGCGCGGGGCTACGAGCAGTACTTC | CASKGARGYEQYF
many | NA | TRBJ1-1 | TRBV29-1 | TGCAGCGCAACCGGGACGGCGTTTGAAGCTTTCTTT | CSATGTAFEAFF
many | TRBD1 | TRBJ1-1 | TRBV2 | TGTGCCAGCGGGACAGAGATGAACACTGAAGCTTTCTTT | CASGTEMNTEAFF
many | NA | TRBJ1-2 | TRBV6-5 | TGTGCCAGCAAGGGGAACTATGGCTACACCTTC | CASKGNYGYTF
many | NA | TRBJ1-1 | TRBV20-1 | TGCAGCGCGGATAACACTGAAGCTTTCTTT | CSADNTEAFF
many | NA | TRBJ1-1 | TRBV7-4 | TGTGCCAGCAGCTTAGATATGGGACCCCAAGCTTTCTTT | CASSLDMGPQAFF
many | TRBD2 | TRBJ2-7 | TRBV20-1 | TGCAGTGCTGTAAGAACAGGGCGGGAGGGCCTAGACGAGCAGTACTTC | CSAVRTGREGLDEQYF
few | NA | TRBJ2-7 | TRBV18 | TGTGCCAGCTCGCCTCAAAGCCAGGGCTACGAGCAGTACTTC | CASSPQSQGYEQYF
NA | NA | TRBJ1-2 | TRBV29-1 | TGCAGCGTCACCGTACCTCTGGAAGGCTACACCTTC | CSVTVPLEGYTF
many | TRBD1 | TRBJ1-1 | TRBV12-3/TRBV12-4 | TGTGCCAGCAAACCGGGACAGGGAAACACTGAAGCTTTCTTT | CASKPGQGNTEAFF
many | NA | TRBJ2-5 | TRBV10-3 | TGTGCCATCAAAGCTTTGGGGTCGGGACGCCAAGAGACCCAGTACTTC | CAIKALGSGRQETQYF
NA | TRBD1 | TRBJ1-1 | TRBV28 | TGTGCCAGCAGACGGGACAGGGTAGTAAACACTGAAGCTTTCTTT | CASRRDRVVNTEAFF
once | TRBD1 | TRBJ2-7 | TRBV6-2/TRBV6-3 | TGTGCCAGCAGTGGAGGGGGGGACAGGGCTTACGAGCAGTACTTC | CASSGGGDRAYEQYF
many | TRBD1 | TRBJ1-1 | TRBV10-3 | TGTGCCATCAGACACCGGGACAGGGACACTGAAGCTTTCTTT | CAIRHRDRDTEAFF
NA | NA | TRBJ1-2 | TRBV28 | TGTGCCAGCAGCGCCCCGTGGACTAACTATGGCTACACCTTC | CASSAPWTNYGYTF
NA | TRBD1 | TRBJ2-5 | TRBV5-1 | TGCGCCAGCAGATACGGACAGGGGGCGAGGGAGACCCAGTACTTC | CASRYGQGARETQYF
many | NA | TRBJ2-6 | TRBV5-1 | TGCGCCAGCAGCGTTCTTGGGCGCTCTGGGGCCAACGCCCTGACTTTC | CASSVLGRSGANALTF
many | NA | TRBJ1-2 | TRBV6-5 | TGTGCCAGCATGGCACCTACCGGTGGCTACACCTTC | CASMAPTGGYTF
many | TRBD2 | TRBJ2-4 | TRBV25-1 | TGTGCCAGCAGTGACAGGGACCCTAGCGGGACGGACATTAAGTACTTC | CASSDRDPSGTDIKYF
once | NA | TRBJ2-7 | TRBV12-3/TRBV12-4 | TGTGCCAGCAGTCCCCCCGGGGGAGGGCAGTACTTC | CASSPPGGGQYF
many | TRBD1 | TRBJ1-6 | TRBV5-1 | TGCGCCAGCAGCTATGGACAGGGAAGTAATTCACCCCTCCACTTT | CASSYGQGSNSPLHF
once | NA | TRBJ1-5 | TRBV6-1 | TGTGCCAGCAGTGTCGGGGGGGGGCCCCTCAGCAATCAGCCCCAGCATTTT | CASSVGGGPLSNQPQHF
many | NA | TRBJ1-2 | TRBV30 | TGTGCCTGGAGTGTGGGTGATGGCTACACCTTC | CAWSVGDGYTF
many | NA | TRBJ1-3 | TRBV28 | TGTGCCAGCAGTTCATACAGGGCCAACTTTGGAAACACCATATATTTT | CASSSYRANFGNTIYF
NA | TRBD2 | TRBJ2-5 | TRBV10-3 | TGTGCCATCAAAACTAGCGGGGGCGACCAAGAGACCCAGTACTTC | CAIKTSGGDQETQYF
NA | NA | TRBJ2-7 | TRBV28 | TGTGCCAGCAGTTGCGAGCAGTACTTC | CASSCEQYF